Listed here is a single TCR beta chain. The antigen is unknown. The germline V gene has CDR1 LGHDT and CDR2 YNNKEL (reference sequence). The CDR3 extends over 15 amino acids. Between the trimmed V and J ends, which lost 2 bases and 13 bases, there was a span of 23 bases. This specimen comes from a study of regulatory T cells in long-lasting Graves disease. Study-level results: TCR diversity in persistent Graves' patients was below that of newly diagnosed ones.

CDR3-region Arm-PCR and iRepertoire HTBI primers produced the TCR beta libraries. TCRdb re-derived calls from the multiplex PCR reads in MiXCR, one entry per CDR3 protein. The table has roughly 450,000 distinct CDR3 sequences, 20% to 25% seen once. Time point indicated: persistent/refractory GD, antithyroid drugs over 5 years with positive TRAb. Generation of the TCR library employed RNA extracted from PBMCs. This sequence originates from a female donor with Graves disease. The specimen comprised peripheral blood mononuclear cells (PBMCs), sampled when the disease was refractory, from a patient treated with antithyroid drugs. The chain uses TRBV3-1 and TRBJ1-2; TRBD1 is a possible D gene (6 bases). CDR3 in amino acids: CASSQLGGQGPVGTF. Written as DNA, the CDR3 is TGTGCCAGCAGCCAACTTGGGGGACAAGGCCCCGTAGGCACCTTC.